One sample yielded the 23 T cell receptor beta chains listed below, sequenced in a study of blood T cell repertoires in COVID-19. Clones were sequenced by immunoSEQ multiplex PCR, and TCRdb holds only the in-frame ones, with some missing. This table holds about 230,000 clones, around 85% found once. Sequencing was performed on PBMCs or T cells enriched from blood (not recorded which). Receptors originate from a woman aged 50 to 65 in a cohort exposed to, infected with or recovered from COVID-19 (not recorded which).

The chain recombines TRBV11-3 with TRBJ2-2, with 10 positions matching TRBD2. Trimming cost V 3 bases and J 7 bases; bases outside gene matches: 8. In germline, CDR1 is SGHNT, CDR2 YENEEA. The CDR3 sequence is 16 residues long. CDR3 nucleotide sequence: TGTGCCAGCAGCTTCAACAGCGGGGGGGTGAGCGGGGAGCTGTTTTTT. Translation: CASSFNSGGVSGELFF.

The rearrangement uses TRBV2 and TRBJ2-5; 9 bases are shared with TRBD2. The CDR3 is made up of 14 amino acids. Trimming removed 3 bases from V and 1 base from J; junction bases left unmatched: 0. The V gene's germline CDR1 is SNHLY and CDR2 FYNNEI. The CDR3 spells CASSDSGGQETQYF. The CDR3 DNA reads TGTGCCAGCAGTGATAGCGGGGGCCAAGAGACCCAGTACTTC.

The gene calls are TRBV28 and TRBJ1-1, with D uncertain. V lost 7 bases and J lost 8, with 14 bases in between. The CDR3 extends over 12 amino acids. The germline gives CDR1 MDHEN, CDR2 SYDVKM. CDR3 protein: CASTPPRREAFF. CDR3 coding DNA: TGTGCCAGCACCCCGCCCCGGAGGGAAGCTTTCTTT.

Remarks on this clone: Additional DNA sequences in this sample encode the identical CDR3. The chain is built from TRBV7-9 and TRBJ1-1; unclear D gene. CDR1 and CDR2 (germline): SEHNR, FQNEAQ (reference sequence). This CDR3 comprises 14 residues. Trimming took 0 bases from V and 2 from J, leaving 7 bases between them. CDR3 sequence reads: CASSLAGGNTEAFF. The CDR3 nucleotides are TGTGCCAGCAGCTTAGCGGGAGGAAACACTGAAGCTTTCTTT.

The chain employs TRBV5-1 and TRBJ2-7; TRBD2 matches 10 bases. This CDR3 spans 15 amino acids. Germline CDR1 is SGHRS and CDR2 is YFSETQ. J gave up 5 bases and V 0 bases, and 5 bases lay outside the gene matches. The DNA for the CDR3 is TGCGCCAGCAGCTTGGTAGGAAGCGGGGGGGACGAGCAGTACTTC. Its protein product is CASSLVGSGGDEQYF.

This chain connects TRBV20-1 to TRBJ2-1; D is uncertain. The CDR3 loop spans 17 amino acids. Trimming took 6 bases from V and 0 from J, leaving 21 bases between them. In germline, CDR1 is DFQATT, CDR2 SNEGSKA (reference sequence). The CDR3 region is CSASDLGSVPSYNEQFF. CDR3 sequence (DNA): TGCAGTGCGAGTGACCTCGGGTCAGTCCCCTCCTACAATGAGCAGTTCTTC.

The genes are TRBV7-9 and TRBJ1-1, with 8 bases that match TRBD1. The junction had 12 bases not matched to a gene; V was cut back by 5 bases and J by 10 bases. This CDR3 comprises 14 residues. Germline values: CDR1 SEHNR, CDR2 FQNEAQ (reference sequence). The CDR3 bases are TGTGCCAGCAGCGTCGCGGGACAGGTTAGGATAGCTTTCTTT. Protein: CASSVAGQVRIAFF.

The chain employs TRBV11-1 and TRBJ1-2, with D perhaps TRBD1 (6 bases). This CDR3 region has 14 residues. Germline CDR1 reads SGHAT; CDR2 reads FQDESV (reference sequence). Trimming left V 5 bases short and J 5 bases short, with 15 bases between. The CDR3 spells CASSPHRESYGYTF. In DNA form, the CDR3 reads TGTGCCAGCAGCCCCCACAGGGAGAGTTATGGCTACACCTTC.

The chain recombines TRBV29-1 with TRBJ1-4; D is perhaps TRBD1 (5 bases). This CDR3 spans 14 amino acids. From germline, CDR1 is SQVTM and CDR2 ANQGSEA. The V end lost 6 bases, the J end lost 7 bases, and 18 bases lay between the germline ends. Here the CDR3 reads CSVGHGGFGEKLFF. The CDR3 DNA sequence: TGCAGCGTCGGACATGGGGGGTTCGGTGAAAAACTGTTTTTT.

The chain is built from TRBV6-2 or TRBV6-3 and TRBJ2-3; the match to TRBD2 covers 11 bases. The CDR3 is 16 residues long. The V segment lost 4 bases and the J segment 6 bases; nucleotides outside the gene matches: 9. Looked up from germline, CDR1 is MNHEY and CDR2 is SVGEGT. Here the CDR3 reads CASSSITSGGLDTQYF. The DNA for the CDR3 is TGTGCCAGCAGTTCTATTACTAGCGGGGGACTGGATACGCAGTATTTT.

The chain employs TRBV4-2 and TRBJ2-6; unclear D gene. V dropped 1 base and J dropped 2 bases, with 6 bases sitting between them. CDR3 length equals 15 residues. CDR1 and CDR2 from the germline V gene are LGHNA and YNFKEQ. The CDR3 protein is CASSQGRAGANVLTF. The CDR3, as DNA: TGTGCCAGCAGCCAAGGCCGGGCTGGGGCCAACGTCCTGACTTTC.

The chain employs TRBV11-2 and TRBJ1-1, with D unresolved. The CDR3 is made up of 14 amino acids. Deletions cut 5 bases from V and 1 base from J, with 11 bases between. CDR1 and CDR2 (germline): SGHAT, FQNNGV. In nucleotides, the CDR3 is TGTGCCAGCAGCCCCCAGCCAGGGAACACTGAAGCTTTCTTT. Translated: CASSPQPGNTEAFF.

The rearrangement links TRBV18 to TRBJ2-2; tentatively, D is TRBD2 (6 bases). The germline V gene has CDR1 KGHSH and CDR2 LQKENI. V gave up 2 bases and J gave up 1 base, with 14 bases separating them. The CDR3 is made up of 17 amino acids. The CDR3 protein is CASSPGRPARNTGELFF. CDR3 DNA: TGTGCCAGCTCACCAGGGAGGCCCGCCAGGAACACCGGGGAGCTGTTTTTT.

The chain couples TRBV27 to TRBJ1-1; D perhaps matches TRBD1 (5 bases). Trimming took 0 bases from V and 7 from J, leaving 9 bases between them. The CDR3 has 13 residues. The germline V gene encodes CDR1 MNHEY and CDR2 SMNVEV (reference sequence). The CDR3 spells CASSLSGQLEAFF. CDR3 DNA sequence: TGTGCCAGCAGTTTATCAGGACAACTTGAAGCTTTCTTT.

This chain links TRBV5-1 with TRBJ2-5; 8 bases are shared with TRBD1. Germline values: CDR1 SGHRS, CDR2 YFSETQ. This CDR3 is 15 amino acids long. J was trimmed by 7 bases and V by 4 bases; bases with no gene match: 12. The CDR3 here is CASSPAGTGGVTQYF. The CDR3 DNA reads TGCGCCAGCAGCCCCGCAGGCACAGGGGGAGTGACCCAGTACTTC.

This clone was seen a few times. This rearrangement joins TRBV7-2 to TRBJ1-2; D is undetermined. This CDR3 spans 14 amino acids. The V end lost 5 bases, the J end lost 4 bases, and 14 bases lay between the germline ends. Per germline, CDR1 SGHTA and CDR2 FQGNSA. The CDR3: CASSPGSSTYGYTF. Here the CDR3 DNA reads TGTGCCAGCAGCCCCGGGAGTTCAACCTATGGCTACACCTTC.

V gene TRBV19 combines with J gene TRBJ2-3; 10 bases match TRBD1. Unmatched junction bases numbered 5, after V lost 5 bases and J lost 3 bases. The CDR3 is 15 residues long. Germline V gene lookup returns CDR1 LNHDA and CDR2 SQIVND (reference sequence). CDR3 DNA: TGTGCCAGTAGTTCCCCGGGACAGGGGACAGATACGCAGTATTTT. Its translation is CASSSPGQGTDTQYF. Complete variable domain (other parts from reference TRBV19 and TRBJ2-3): DGGITQSPKYLFRKEGQNVTLSCEQNLNHDAMYWYRQDPGQGLRLIYYSQIVNDFQKGDIAEGYSVSREKKESFPLTVTSAQKNPTAFYLCASSSPGQGTDTQYFGPGTRLTVL.

The CDR3 sequence is CASSDIPDEQYF. DNA for the CDR3: TGTGCCAGCAGCGACATTCCTGACGAGCAGTACTTC. J is TRBJ2-7 and V is TRBV6-2 or TRBV6-3; D remains unclear. Per germline, CDR1 MNHEY and CDR2 SVGEGT. Trimming took 6 bases from V and 5 from J, leaving 11 bases between them. This CDR3 contains 12 residues.

V gene TRBV6-5 combines with J gene TRBJ2-7; D possibly corresponds to TRBD1 (7 bases). Trimming left V 3 bases short and J 5 bases short, with 17 bases between. Germline V gives CDR1 MNHEY, CDR2 SVGAGI. The CDR3 runs to 15 residues. The CDR3 loop reads CASSYWVEGAHEQYF. In DNA, the CDR3 is TGTGCCAGCAGTTATTGGGTGGAGGGGGCCCACGAGCAGTACTTC.

The chain links TRBV28 to TRBJ2-1; D gene uncertain. CDR1 and CDR2 from the germline V gene are MDHEN and SYDVKM. V was clipped by 2 bases and J by 5 bases, with 4 bases between them. The CDR3 is 12 amino acids. CDR3 coding DNA: TGTGCCAGCAGTTTACTTAACAATGAGCAGTTCTTC. Its protein product is CASSLLNNEQFF.

The chain uses TRBV19 and TRBJ2-7; a possible D gene is TRBD2 (6 bases). The germline CDR1 and CDR2 sequences are LNHDA and SQIVND (reference sequence). Trimming left V 4 bases short and J 6 bases short, with 16 bases between. The CDR3 totals 14 residues. In DNA form, the CDR3 reads TGTGCCAGTAGTAAGGCGCTGGTGGGAGGCGAGCAGTACTTC. Its protein is CASSKALVGGEQYF.

Only one count was recorded for this clone. The chain uses TRBV19 and TRBJ2-5; D might be TRBD1 (5 bases). Germline CDR1 LNHDA, CDR2 SQIVND (reference sequence). The CDR3 extends over 14 amino acids. With 4 bases removed from V and 5 bases from J, the gap between germline ends came to 14 bases. The CDR3 sequence is CASSTRHRRETQYF. The CDR3 nucleotides are TGTGCCAGTAGTACTCGTCACAGGCGGGAGACCCAGTACTTC.

The chain joins TRBV7-2 to TRBJ2-7; D is perhaps TRBD2 (5 bases). Trimming removed 4 bases at V and 7 bases at J, with 17 bases between. The V gene's germline CDR1 is SGHTA and CDR2 FQGNSA. The CDR3 contains 14 residues. As DNA, the CDR3 is TGTGCCAGCAGCTCTAGGACTTTGAGGTCTGAGCAGTACTTC. This encodes CASSSRTLRSEQYF.